A selection of T cell receptor beta chains follows, all from one sample in a study of blood T cell repertoires in COVID-19. Sequencing was performed with immunoSEQ multiplex PCR; in TCRdb, only in-frame clones are kept and a portion is missing. Here the sample spans under 200,000 clones, about 85% being singletons. The specimen sequenced was peripheral blood. All receptors derive from a woman of 80 years or more with acute or convalescent COVID-19. Both conserved end residues are part of each CDR3. Fields, in order: V gene, D gene, J gene, clone size, CDR3 DNA, CDR3 protein. A D gene is named only where the DNA matches it firmly. The size of a clone is reported for some rows only, either as once, few or many, or as a class for expanded clones.

V gene: TRBV19; D gene: NA; J gene: TRBJ2-7; clone size: NA; CDR3 DNA: TGTGCCACCTCCGGCGGGCCCCCGATGGGATACGAGCAGTACTTC; CDR3 protein: CATSGGPPMGYEQYF
V gene: TRBV6-6; D gene: NA; J gene: TRBJ1-2; clone size: few; CDR3 DNA: TGTGCCAGCAGTTATATAGGGAGCTTTTATGGCTACACCTTC; CDR3 protein: CASSYIGSFYGYTF
V gene: TRBV5-1; D gene: NA; J gene: TRBJ1-2; clone size: NA; CDR3 DNA: TGCGCCAGCAGCCTCCTACAGGGTTCAAACTATGGCTACACCTTC; CDR3 protein: CASSLLQGSNYGYTF
V gene: TRBV7-2; D gene: NA; J gene: TRBJ1-1; clone size: NA; CDR3 DNA: TGTGCCAGCAGCGGCCATTACACTGAAGCTTTCTTT; CDR3 protein: CASSGHYTEAFF
V gene: TRBV6-6; D gene: TRBD1; J gene: TRBJ2-7; clone size: NA; CDR3 DNA: TGTGCCAGCAGTAACAGGGGTGGGCAGTACTTC; CDR3 protein: CASSNRGGQYF
V gene: TRBV7-2; D gene: TRBD1; J gene: TRBJ2-5; clone size: NA; CDR3 DNA: TGTGCCAGCAGCTTAGGAACAGACAGGGTTCGAGAGACCCAGTACTTC; CDR3 protein: CASSLGTDRVRETQYF
V gene: TRBV14; D gene: TRBD2; J gene: TRBJ2-3; clone size: NA; CDR3 DNA: TGTGCCAGCAGCCAACTGACTAGCGTAATCTTGGATACGCAGTATTTT; CDR3 protein: CASSQLTSVILDTQYF
V gene: TRBV6-5; D gene: TRBD1; J gene: TRBJ1-4; clone size: NA; CDR3 DNA: TGTGCCACCTCGACAGGGCGCTTCGAAAAACTGTTTTTT; CDR3 protein: CATSTGRFEKLFF
V gene: TRBV19; D gene: TRBD2; J gene: TRBJ2-2; clone size: NA; CDR3 DNA: TGTGCCAGTAGGGAGGGGAGGGCCTCCGGGGAGCTGTTTTTT; CDR3 protein: CASREGRASGELFF
V gene: TRBV6-6; D gene: TRBD2; J gene: TRBJ2-5; clone size: NA; CDR3 DNA: TGTGCCAGCAGTTTCTTAGCGGGAGAGGAGGAGACCCAGTACTTC; CDR3 protein: CASSFLAGEEETQYF
V gene: TRBV7-2; D gene: TRBD1; J gene: TRBJ1-1; clone size: few; CDR3 DNA: TGTGCCAGCAGCTTAGGGGGACAGGGGGCGGGAACTGAAGCTTTCTTT; CDR3 protein: CASSLGGQGAGTEAFF
V gene: TRBV7-9; D gene: NA; J gene: TRBJ2-3; clone size: NA; CDR3 DNA: TGTGCCAGCAGCTTAGACCTAGCCTCTCGCACAGATACGCAGTATTTT; CDR3 protein: CASSLDLASRTDTQYF
V gene: TRBV5-1; D gene: TRBD2; J gene: TRBJ2-3; clone size: NA; CDR3 DNA: TGCGCCAGCAGCTTGGCCCAGGGTAGCGGGAGAGGCGTGAGAGCGACAGATACGCAGTATTTT; CDR3 protein: CASSLAQGSGRGVRATDTQYF
V gene: TRBV6-2/TRBV6-3; D gene: TRBD2; J gene: TRBJ2-5; clone size: few; CDR3 DNA: TGTGCCAGCAGTGGGTCAGCGGGGGGCCCACAAGAGACCCAGTACTTC; CDR3 protein: CASSGSAGGPQETQYF
V gene: TRBV7-9; D gene: NA; J gene: TRBJ1-1; clone size: NA; CDR3 DNA: TGTGCCAGCAGCCGTGGGGGCGTCAACACTGAAGCTTTCTTT; CDR3 protein: CASSRGGVNTEAFF
V gene: TRBV2; D gene: TRBD1; J gene: TRBJ2-5; clone size: NA; CDR3 DNA: TGTGCCTACCAAGGGAGACAGGGAAACCCAGAGACCCAGTACTTC; CDR3 protein: CAYQGRQGNPETQYF
V gene: TRBV14; D gene: NA; J gene: TRBJ1-4; clone size: NA; CDR3 DNA: TGTGCCAGCAGCCAATTGGTGGAGGTGGATGAAAAACTGTTTTTT; CDR3 protein: CASSQLVEVDEKLFF
V gene: TRBV12-3/TRBV12-4; D gene: NA; J gene: TRBJ1-1; clone size: NA; CDR3 DNA: TGTGCCAGCAGGGAGACAGGGAACACTGAAGCTTTCTTT; CDR3 protein: CASRETGNTEAFF
V gene: TRBV4-3; D gene: NA; J gene: TRBJ1-1; clone size: NA; CDR3 DNA: TGCGCCAGCAGCCTCCAATTAAGGACAGCTAACACTGAAGCTTTCTTT; CDR3 protein: CASSLQLRTANTEAFF
V gene: TRBV6-2/TRBV6-3; D gene: TRBD1; J gene: TRBJ1-2; clone size: NA; CDR3 DNA: TGTGCCAGCAGTGGAAGGGACAGGGGATATGGCTACACCTTC; CDR3 protein: CASSGRDRGYGYTF
V gene: TRBV27; D gene: TRBD2; J gene: TRBJ2-2; clone size: NA; CDR3 DNA: TGTGCCAGCAGTTTTGGACTAGCGGGACCCACCGGGGAGCTGTTTTTT; CDR3 protein: CASSFGLAGPTGELFF
V gene: TRBV19; D gene: NA; J gene: TRBJ2-7; clone size: NA; CDR3 DNA: TGTGCCAGTAGTATAGAGGCTTCCTACGAGCAGTACTTC; CDR3 protein: CASSIEASYEQYF
V gene: TRBV18; D gene: TRBD1; J gene: TRBJ1-1; clone size: NA; CDR3 DNA: TGTGCCAGCTCAATAGGACAGGCGAACACTGAAGCTTTCTTT; CDR3 protein: CASSIGQANTEAFF
V gene: TRBV12-5; D gene: TRBD2; J gene: TRBJ2-5; clone size: once; CDR3 DNA: TGTGCTAGTGGTTCCTCCCGGTGGCGGGGGAACCAAGAGACCCAGTACTTC; CDR3 protein: CASGSSRWRGNQETQYF
V gene: TRBV5-4; D gene: NA; J gene: TRBJ1-3; clone size: NA; CDR3 DNA: TGTGCCAGCAGCCCCCATGGGTCTGGTCTAGCTGGAAACACCATATATTTT; CDR3 protein: CASSPHGSGLAGNTIYF